Here is one T cell receptor (beta chain) with its context. This CDR3 region has 15 residues. Germline V CDR1 and CDR2: ENHRY, SYGVKD. The data originate from a study of T cells expressing NK-cell markers. TCRdb processed the 5' RACE reads again and assigns one entry to each CDR3 protein, with no DNA. This repertoire includes about 370,000 distinct CDR3 sequences. V is TRBV10-3 and J is TRBJ2-3; TCRdb designates TRBD1, a call that cannot be tested without DNA. This TCR derives from a woman aged 45-59 years in good health. The sequenced sample was blood T cells: a sorted CD56 or NKG2C T cell subset, CD4+ or CD8+ T cells, or bulk PBMC T cells (not recorded which). The CDR3 is CAIKSRDRETDTQYF.